The 11 T cell receptor beta chains below come from one sample, sequenced in a study of response to subunit inactivated influenza vaccine. In TCRdb, the RT-PCR reads were re-called with MiXCR into one record per CDR3 protein. Among 590,000 or so distinct CDR3 sequences, 14% were seen once, and the ten largest hold less than 9%. This specimen consisted of PBMCs from blood, obtained approximately 15 days before vaccination. The receptors stem from a man aged 45 to 65 who received an inactivated influenza vaccine.

This clonotype was recorded a few times. The chain recombines TRBV7-9 with TRBJ2-5; 8 bases are shared with TRBD2. This CDR3 has 13 residues. Germline V gene sequence: CDR1 SEHNR, CDR2 FQNEAQ (reference sequence). After removal of 8 bases from V and 1 base from J, the junction contained 3 bases not matched to a gene. The CDR3 spells CASARGGQETQYF. The CDR3 DNA reads as TGTGCCAGCGCCCGGGGGGGCCAAGAGACCCAGTACTTC.

This clonotype appeared a few times. V gene TRBV6-5 combines with J gene TRBJ2-3; D is uncertain. Looked up from germline, CDR1 is MNHEY and CDR2 is SVGAGI. This CDR3 is built from 13 residues. Trimming left V 7 bases short and J 1 base short, with 9 bases between. This chain's CDR3 is CASKFRGTDTQYF. CDR3 coding DNA: TGTGCCAGCAAGTTCCGGGGCACAGATACGCAGTATTTT.

V usage is TRBV29-1 and J usage is TRBJ2-1, with a weak D call TRBD2 (6 bases). The V end was cut by 2 bases, the J end by 0 bases, with 23 bases between. This CDR3 is 19 amino acids long. Germline V gene sequence: CDR1 SQVTM, CDR2 ANQGSEA. CDR3 nucleotide sequence: TGCAGCGTTGAAAACTGGGTAGCCTGGGTGGGAGGCTCCTACAATGAGCAGTTCTTC. It yields the protein CSVENWVAWVGGSYNEQFF.

The rearrangement uses TRBV7-2 and TRBJ1-2; TRBD1 agrees at 7 bases. V lost 5 bases to trimming and J lost 8 bases; unmatched junction nucleotides: 14. The germline V gene encodes CDR1 SGHTA and CDR2 FQGNSA. This CDR3 spans 15 amino acids. CDR3: CASSVQGLLTWGYTF. The CDR3 DNA follows: TGTGCCAGCAGCGTACAGGGGCTGTTAACTTGGGGCTACACCTTC.

The chain employs TRBV6-5 and TRBJ1-6, with TRBD1 matching over 7 bases. CDR1 is MNHEY, CDR2 SVGAGI, per germline. This CDR3 spans 14 amino acids. The V gene end was trimmed by 2 bases and the J gene end by 7 bases; junction bases not matched to a gene: 2. The CDR3 region has the DNA TGTGCCAGCAGTTACGACAGGGAAAATTCACCCCTCCACTTT. Amino acid sequence: CASSYDRENSPLHF.

This clonotype occurred a few times. The chain recombines TRBV4-3 with TRBJ2-4; D gene uncertain. Deletions cut 0 bases from V and 11 bases from J, with 11 bases between. The CDR3 has 13 amino acids. Germline V gene sequence: CDR1 LGHNA, CDR2 YSLEER. In DNA form, the CDR3 reads TGCGCCAGCAGCCAAGACGGAATGAGCGTTCAGTACTTC. The encoded protein is CASSQDGMSVQYF.

This clonotype was seen more than once but under ten times. V usage is TRBV10-3 and J usage is TRBJ2-7, with D tentatively TRBD1 (6 bases). Germline V gene sequence: CDR1 ENHRY, CDR2 SYGVKD. The CDR3 length is 14 residues. V lost 6 bases and J lost 0, with 12 bases in between. Here the CDR3 DNA reads TGTGCCATCAGGGGACACCTTAGCTCCTACGAGCAGTACTTC. Amino acids: CAIRGHLSSYEQYF.

This clonotype was observed a few times. CDR3 DNA sequence: TGCAGTGCTAGAGCGAAACTAGCGGGAACGAATCCAGATACGCAGTATTTT. Encoded protein: CSARAKLAGTNPDTQYF. The chain links TRBV20-1 to TRBJ2-3, with 10 bases identical to TRBD2. The CDR3 length is 17 residues. CDR1 and CDR2 from the germline V gene are DFQATT and SNEGSKA (reference sequence). V was pared by 1 base and J by 4 bases, with 11 bases of the junction left unmatched.

The CDR3 DNA reads TGTGCCAGCAGCCCATCAGGAACGATCAATCAGCCCCAGCATTTT. It specifies CASSPSGTINQPQHF. The V call is TRBV9, the J call TRBJ1-5; D remains unclear. The CDR3 is 15 amino acids. Germline assignment: CDR1 SGDLS and CDR2 YYNGEE. V was pared by 4 bases and J by 3 bases, with 14 bases between. Full variable domain (outside the CDR3, taken from reference TRBV9 and TRBJ1-5): DSGVTQTPKHLITATGQRVTLRCSPRSGDLSVYWYQQSLDQGLQFLIQYYNGEERAKGNILERFSAQQFPDLHSELNLSSLELGDSALYFCASSPSGTINQPQHFGDGTRLSIL.

Only a few counts were recorded for this clonotype. V and J are TRBV9 and TRBJ2-7; possibly TRBD1 or TRBD2 for D (7 bases each). From germline, CDR1 is SGDLS and CDR2 YYNGEE. CDR3 length equals 14 residues. V lost 3 bases and J lost 2, with 12 bases in between. The DNA for the CDR3 is TGTGCCAGCAGCGAGGGGGCGGGGGCCTACGAGCAGTACTTC. This translates into CASSEGAGAYEQYF.

This chain joins TRBV15 and TRBJ1-6; D gene unclear. Germline-derived CDR1 and CDR2 are LNHNV and YYDKDF (reference sequence). The CDR3 loop spans 14 amino acids. Deletions cut 3 bases from V and 10 bases from J, with 13 bases between. CDR3 in amino acids: CATSSARAGSPLHF. CDR3 nucleotide sequence: TGTGCCACCAGCAGCGCGAGAGCTGGGTCACCCCTCCACTTT.